This T cell receptor (beta chain) was identified during a study of technical replicates of blood from a few donors. CDR1 is SGHRS and CDR2 is YFSETQ in the germline V gene. V shed 4 bases and J 4 bases; nucleotides not matched to a gene: 14. The length of the CDR3 is 17 residues. Data came from immunoSEQ multiplex PCR; TCRdb stores just in-frame clones and leaves some out. The repertoire holds some 74,000 clones, with approximately 91% as singletons. The sample comprised T cells isolated from PBMCs. The clonotype originates from a human donor in good health. The chain uses TRBV5-1 and TRBJ2-7; 10 positions match TRBD1. The CDR3 reads CASSPGQGTLYYYEQYF. The CDR3 nucleotides read TGCGCCAGCAGCCCGGGACAGGGGACTCTTTATTATTACGAGCAGTACTTC.